Each of the 8 T cell receptor beta chains below was sequenced from the same sample in a study of blood T cells in healthy people across ages. Alongside a J-beta primer mix, a sample-barcoded 5' primer served in a second PCR lasting about 7 to 12 cycles. TCRdb passed the 5' RACE reads through MiXCR, listing each CDR3 protein once. The repertoire consists of about 640,000 distinct CDR3 sequences, with about 53% occurring once and the leading ten covering over 30%. Sequencing used blood. These receptors all come from a man aged 60 to 69 in good health.

This chain connects TRBV5-1 to TRBJ1-2; perhaps TRBD1 as D (6 bases). This CDR3 contains 14 residues. Germline assignment: CDR1 SGHRS and CDR2 YFSETQ. The V end was cut by 7 bases, the J end by 6 bases, with 19 bases between. Here the CDR3 DNA reads TGCGCCAGCGGATCCATGGGGGCGTCGGATGGCTACACCTTC. Translating it yields CASGSMGASDGYTF.

The V gene is TRBV4-1, the J gene TRBJ2-7; the D is unclear. The CDR3 has 13 amino acids. From germline, CDR1 is MGHRA and CDR2 YSYEKL. V gave up 1 base and J gave up 2 bases, with 6 bases separating them. CDR3 loop: CASSQVSPYEQYF. CDR3 DNA sequence: TGCGCCAGCAGCCAAGTCAGCCCCTACGAGCAGTACTTC.

V and J are TRBV20-1 and TRBJ1-5; D is perhaps TRBD1 (5 bases). This CDR3 is built from 15 residues. V was shortened by 6 bases and J by 4 bases, with 19 bases between the two germline ends. Germline lookup yields CDR1 DFQATT and CDR2 SNEGSKA (reference sequence). This chain's CDR3 is CSAGRSGAGNQPQHF. CDR3 DNA: TGCAGTGCGGGGCGGTCCGGAGCAGGGAATCAGCCCCAGCATTTT.

J is TRBJ2-7 and V is TRBV20-1, with D perhaps being TRBD1 or TRBD2 (5 bases each). The DNA end is a closer match to TRBJ2-5, so the J assignment may be wrong. Germline assignment: CDR1 DFQATT and CDR2 SNEGSKA (reference sequence). This CDR3 is 12 amino acids long. As DNA, the CDR3 is TGCAGTGCGGACTCTAGGGGAGAGACCCAGTACTTC. Protein product: CSADSRGETQYF.

The V and J genes are TRBV5-1 and TRBJ1-5; 8 bases agree with TRBD1. The CDR3 extends over 15 amino acids. Trimming removed 0 bases from V and 6 bases from J; junction bases left unmatched: 5. Germline V gene sequence: CDR1 SGHRS, CDR2 YFSETQ. CDR3 sequence (DNA): TGCGCCAGCAGCTTGGCAGGGGGCCAGGGTCAGCCCCAGCATTTT. Protein sequence: CASSLAGGQGQPQHF.

This clonotype was detected only once. V and J are TRBV20-1 and TRBJ1-5; perhaps TRBD1 as D (6 bases). Trimming cost V 6 bases and J 0 bases, with 18 bases left between them. This CDR3 is 16 amino acids long. Germline V gene sequence: CDR1 DFQATT, CDR2 SNEGSKA (reference sequence). This chain's CDR3 is CSASDRSSFSNQPQHF. CDR3 coding DNA: TGCAGTGCAAGCGACAGGAGCAGCTTTAGCAATCAGCCCCAGCATTTT.

The chain joins TRBV20-1 to TRBJ2-3; 8 bases line up with TRBD2. Germline CDR1 DFQATT, CDR2 SNEGSKA (reference sequence). The CDR3 loop spans 18 amino acids. V shed 5 bases and J 2 bases; nucleotides not matched to a gene: 18. Here the CDR3 reads CSASDGGAADYNTDTQYF. For the CDR3, the DNA is TGCAGTGCTTCCGACGGGGGGGCGGCGGACTATAACACAGATACGCAGTATTTT.

The chain employs TRBV12-3 or TRBV12-4 and TRBJ2-7; 8 bases fit TRBD1. TRBJ2-5 explains the end of the DNA better; the J call may be wrong. The length of the CDR3 is 12 residues. DNA of the CDR3: TGTGCCAGCAGCCCACAGGGGGTGACCCAGTACTTC. Residues: CASSPQGVTQYF.